The sequence of this TCR beta chain was determined in a study of Ad26.COV2.S vaccination and SARS-CoV-2 variants. Findings and limits, study-wide: Analyses of TCR breadth and depth may have underestimated total T cell responses.

Treatment described: 19 received Ad26.COV2.S at low or high dose, single or two shots; a few received placebo; per-sample allocation not given. All samples were drawn on day 63, counting from the first vaccine or placebo injection. This vaccine is an Ad26 vector that expresses the Wuhan-strain SARS-CoV-2 spike. As concerns this clone: Its antigen is undetermined.

Here immunoSEQ multiplex PCR was the method, and the copy in TCRdb shows in-frame clones only, minus some. The sample contains about 390,000 clones, approximately 92% of which appear only once. V lost 0 bases to trimming and J lost 2 bases, with 12 bases between them. The CDR3 runs 17 residues. Germline values: CDR1 SGHRS, CDR2 YFSETQ. J is TRBJ1-6 and V is TRBV5-1, with D hard to call. The TCR was taken from a person between 18 and 65 years old who received the Ad26.COV2.S COVID-19 vaccine or a placebo. The sample consisted of peripheral blood, taken in a trial of Ad26.COV2.S vaccine versus placebo. This chain's CDR3 is CASSLGVVAAYNSPLHF. CDR3 DNA: TGCGCCAGCAGCTTGGGTGTCGTTGCGGCCTATAATTCACCCCTCCACTTT. The whole variable domain, filled in from reference TRBV5-1 and TRBJ1-6, reads KAGVTQTPRYLIKTRGQQVTLSCSPISGHRSVSWYQQTPGQGLQFLFEYFSETQRNKGNFPGRFSGRQFSNSRSEMNVSTLELGDSALYLCASSLGVVAAYNSPLHFGNGTRLTVT.